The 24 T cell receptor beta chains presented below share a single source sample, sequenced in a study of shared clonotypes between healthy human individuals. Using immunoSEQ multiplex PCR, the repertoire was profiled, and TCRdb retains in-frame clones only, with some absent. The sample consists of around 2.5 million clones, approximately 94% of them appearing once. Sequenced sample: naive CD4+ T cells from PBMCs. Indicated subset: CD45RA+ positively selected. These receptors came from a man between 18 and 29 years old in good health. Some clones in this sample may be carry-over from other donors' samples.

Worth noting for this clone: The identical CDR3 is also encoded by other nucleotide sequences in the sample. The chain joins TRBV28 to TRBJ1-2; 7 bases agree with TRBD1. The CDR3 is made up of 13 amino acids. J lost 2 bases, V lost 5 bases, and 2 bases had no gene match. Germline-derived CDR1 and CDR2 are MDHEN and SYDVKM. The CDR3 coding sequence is TGTGCCAGCAGTAGGACAGGCAACTATGGCTACACCTTC. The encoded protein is CASSRTGNYGYTF.

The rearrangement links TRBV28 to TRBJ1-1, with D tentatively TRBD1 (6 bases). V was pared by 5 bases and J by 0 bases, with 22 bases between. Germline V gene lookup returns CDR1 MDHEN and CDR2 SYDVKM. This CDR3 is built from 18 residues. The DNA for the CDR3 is TGTGCCAGCAGTAAGGGGGGGACGCCGAGGAGGATGAACACTGAAGCTTTCTTT. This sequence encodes CASSKGGTPRRMNTEAFF.

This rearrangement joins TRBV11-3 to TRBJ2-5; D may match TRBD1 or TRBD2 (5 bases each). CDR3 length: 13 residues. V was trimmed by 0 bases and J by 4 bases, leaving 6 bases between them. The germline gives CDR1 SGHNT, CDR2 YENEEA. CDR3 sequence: CASSLERGETQYF. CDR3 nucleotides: TGTGCCAGCAGCTTAGAGAGGGGAGAGACCCAGTACTTC. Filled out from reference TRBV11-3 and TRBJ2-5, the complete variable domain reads EAGVVQSPRYKIIEKKQPVAFWCNPISGHNTLYWYLQNLGQGPELLIRYENEEAVDDSQLPKDRFSAERLKGVDSTLKIQPAELGDSAVYLCASSLERGETQYFGPGTRLLVL.

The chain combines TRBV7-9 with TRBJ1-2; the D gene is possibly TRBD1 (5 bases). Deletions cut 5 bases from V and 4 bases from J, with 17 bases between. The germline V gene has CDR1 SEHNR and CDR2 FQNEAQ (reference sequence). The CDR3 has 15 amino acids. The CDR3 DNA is TGTGCCAGCAGCATAAGGGACGGAATGTCCTATGGCTACACCTTC. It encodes CASSIRDGMSYGYTF.

CDR3 DNA: TGCGCCAGCGGCGCCGGGACCCCTGGGACCGGGGAGCTGTTTTTT. As protein: CASGAGTPGTGELFF. This chain links TRBV5-1 with TRBJ2-2; D possibly uses TRBD1 or TRBD2 (5 bases each). The CDR3 has 15 residues. V shed 7 bases and J shed 5 bases, with 18 bases lying between them. In germline, CDR1 is SGHRS, CDR2 YFSETQ.

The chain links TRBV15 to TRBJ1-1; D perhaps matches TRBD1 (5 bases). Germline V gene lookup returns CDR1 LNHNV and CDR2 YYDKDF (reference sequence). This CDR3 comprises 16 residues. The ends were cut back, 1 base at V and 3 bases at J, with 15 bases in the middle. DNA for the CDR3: TGTGCCACCAGCAGAGGTTTGATTGGGGGATACACTGAAGCTTTCTTT. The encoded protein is CATSRGLIGGYTEAFF.

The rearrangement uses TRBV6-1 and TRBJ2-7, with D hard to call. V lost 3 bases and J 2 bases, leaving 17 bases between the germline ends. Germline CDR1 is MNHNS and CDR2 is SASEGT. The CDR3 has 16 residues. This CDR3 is CASSEARTVYPYEQYF. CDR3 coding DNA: TGTGCCAGCAGTGAGGCACGGACGGTGTACCCCTACGAGCAGTACTTC.

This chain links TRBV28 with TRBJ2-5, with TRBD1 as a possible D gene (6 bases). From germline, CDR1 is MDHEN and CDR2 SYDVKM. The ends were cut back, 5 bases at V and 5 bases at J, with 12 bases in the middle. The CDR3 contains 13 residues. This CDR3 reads CASSGPRGETQYF. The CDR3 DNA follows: TGTGCCAGCAGTGGGCCCAGGGGTGAGACCCAGTACTTC.

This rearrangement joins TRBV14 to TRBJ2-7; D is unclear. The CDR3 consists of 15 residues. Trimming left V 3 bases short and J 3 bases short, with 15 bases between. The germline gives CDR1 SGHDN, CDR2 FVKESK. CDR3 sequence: CASSHLSPINYEQYF. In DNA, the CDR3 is TGTGCCAGCAGCCACTTGAGTCCGATTAACTACGAGCAGTACTTC.

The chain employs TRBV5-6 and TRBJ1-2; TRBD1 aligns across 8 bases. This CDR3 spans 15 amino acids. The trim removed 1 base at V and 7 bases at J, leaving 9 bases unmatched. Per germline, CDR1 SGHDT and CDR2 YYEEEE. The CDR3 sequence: CASSLIRQGAGGYTF. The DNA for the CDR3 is TGTGCCAGCAGCTTGATCCGGCAGGGGGCAGGTGGCTACACCTTC.

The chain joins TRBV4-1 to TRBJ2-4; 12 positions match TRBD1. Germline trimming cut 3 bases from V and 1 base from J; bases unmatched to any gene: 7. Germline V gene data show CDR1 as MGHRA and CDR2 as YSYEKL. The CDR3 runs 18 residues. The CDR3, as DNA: TGCGCCAGCAGCCAGCCGGGACAGGGGGCTGGGGCCAAAAACATTCAGTACTTC. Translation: CASSQPGQGAGAKNIQYF.

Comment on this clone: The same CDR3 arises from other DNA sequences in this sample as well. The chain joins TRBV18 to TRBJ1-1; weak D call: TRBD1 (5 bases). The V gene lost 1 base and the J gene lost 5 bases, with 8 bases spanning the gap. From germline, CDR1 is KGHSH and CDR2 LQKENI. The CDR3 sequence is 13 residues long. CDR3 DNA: TGTGCCAGCTCACCACAGGAGGGGACTGAAGCTTTCTTT. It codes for CASSPQEGTEAFF.

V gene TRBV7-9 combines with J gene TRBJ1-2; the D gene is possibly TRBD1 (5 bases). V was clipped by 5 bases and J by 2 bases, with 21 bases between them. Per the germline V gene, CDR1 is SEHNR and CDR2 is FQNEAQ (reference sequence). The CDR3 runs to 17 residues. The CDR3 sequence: CASSVRREAGMNYGYTF. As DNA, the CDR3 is TGTGCCAGCAGCGTCCGCAGGGAGGCCGGAATGAACTATGGCTACACCTTC.

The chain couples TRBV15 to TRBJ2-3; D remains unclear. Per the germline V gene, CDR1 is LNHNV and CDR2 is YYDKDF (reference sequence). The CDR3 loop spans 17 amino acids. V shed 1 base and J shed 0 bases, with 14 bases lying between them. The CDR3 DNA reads TGTGCCACCAGCAGAGGCGACTCGGATGCTAGCACAGATACGCAGTATTTT. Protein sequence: CATSRGDSDASTDTQYF.

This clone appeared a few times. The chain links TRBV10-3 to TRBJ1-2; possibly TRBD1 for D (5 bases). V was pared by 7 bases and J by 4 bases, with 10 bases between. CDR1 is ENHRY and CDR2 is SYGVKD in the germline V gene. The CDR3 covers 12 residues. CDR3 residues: CAIMGDSYGYTF. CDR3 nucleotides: TGTGCCATCATGGGCGACAGCTATGGCTACACCTTC.

In DNA form, the CDR3 reads TGTGCCAGCAGCTTGGGAGGGGCTGGGGCCAACGTCCTGACTTTC. Translating gives CASSLGGAGANVLTF. This chain connects TRBV5-5 to TRBJ2-6; D possibly uses TRBD1 or TRBD2 (5 bases each). The CDR3 is 15 residues long. Trimming shortened V by 0 bases and J by 2 bases, and 6 bases separated the two germline ends. Germline-derived CDR1 and CDR2 are SGHKS and YYEKEE (reference sequence).

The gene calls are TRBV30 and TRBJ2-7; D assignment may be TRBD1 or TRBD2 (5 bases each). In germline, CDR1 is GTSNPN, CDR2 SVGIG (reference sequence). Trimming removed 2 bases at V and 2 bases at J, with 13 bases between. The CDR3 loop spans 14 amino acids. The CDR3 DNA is TGTGCCTGGAGTCGGCCGGGGCCAACCTACGAGCAGTACTTC. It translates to CAWSRPGPTYEQYF.

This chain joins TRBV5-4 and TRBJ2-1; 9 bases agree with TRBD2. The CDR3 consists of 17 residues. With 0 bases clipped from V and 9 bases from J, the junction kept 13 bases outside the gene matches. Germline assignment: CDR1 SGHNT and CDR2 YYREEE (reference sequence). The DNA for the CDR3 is TGTGCCAGCAGCTTGGCTAGCGGGATCTCCAGGCAGGGTGAGCAGTTCTTC. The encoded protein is CASSLASGISRQGEQFF.

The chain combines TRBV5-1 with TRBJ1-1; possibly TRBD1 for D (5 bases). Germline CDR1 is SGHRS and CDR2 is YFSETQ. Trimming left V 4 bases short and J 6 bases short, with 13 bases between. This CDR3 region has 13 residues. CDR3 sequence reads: CASSLAGSAEAFF. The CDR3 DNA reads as TGCGCCAGCAGCCTGGCAGGGAGCGCTGAAGCTTTCTTT. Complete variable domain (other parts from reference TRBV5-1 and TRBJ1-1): KAGVTQTPRYLIKTRGQQVTLSCSPISGHRSVSWYQQTPGQGLQFLFEYFSETQRNKGNFPGRFSGRQFSNSRSEMNVSTLELGDSALYLCASSLAGSAEAFFGQGTRLTVV.

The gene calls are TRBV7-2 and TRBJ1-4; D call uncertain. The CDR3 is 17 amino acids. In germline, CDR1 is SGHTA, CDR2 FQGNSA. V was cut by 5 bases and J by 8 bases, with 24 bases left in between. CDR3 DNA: TGTGCCAGCAGCCCCCGGCCCCTTTTTAGGGTGGGGGAAAAACTGTTTTTT. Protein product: CASSPRPLFRVGEKLFF.

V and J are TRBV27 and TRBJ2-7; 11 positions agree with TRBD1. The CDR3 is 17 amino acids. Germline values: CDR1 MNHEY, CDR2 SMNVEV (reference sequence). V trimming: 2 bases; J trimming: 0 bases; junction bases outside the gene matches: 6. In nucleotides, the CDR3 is TGTGCCAGCAGTTTAAGGGACAGGGGGGGAATCTCCTACGAGCAGTACTTC. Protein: CASSLRDRGGISYEQYF.

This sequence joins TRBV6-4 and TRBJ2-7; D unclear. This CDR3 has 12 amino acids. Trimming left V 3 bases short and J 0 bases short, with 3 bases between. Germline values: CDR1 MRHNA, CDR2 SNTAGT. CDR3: CASSDCSYEQYF. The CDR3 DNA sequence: TGTGCCAGCAGTGATTGCTCCTACGAGCAGTACTTC.

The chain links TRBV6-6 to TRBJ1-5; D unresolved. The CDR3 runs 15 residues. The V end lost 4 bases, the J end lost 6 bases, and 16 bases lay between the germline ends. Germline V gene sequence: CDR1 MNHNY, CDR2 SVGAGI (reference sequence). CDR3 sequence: CASSFGIGGGQPQHF. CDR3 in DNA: TGTGCCAGCAGTTTCGGTATTGGTGGTGGTCAGCCCCAGCATTTT.

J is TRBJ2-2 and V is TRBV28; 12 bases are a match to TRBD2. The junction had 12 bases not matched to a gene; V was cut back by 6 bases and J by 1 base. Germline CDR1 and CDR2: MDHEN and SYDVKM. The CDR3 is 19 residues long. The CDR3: CASSPPGLAGYRNTGELFF. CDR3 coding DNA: TGTGCCAGCAGCCCCCCGGGACTAGCGGGTTATCGGAACACCGGGGAGCTGTTTTTT.